These 17 T cell receptor beta chains were sequenced from one sample in a study of long-term antiretroviral therapy in people with HIV. Researchers report immunoSEQ v3.0 was run at survey level. Only in-frame clones appear in the TCRdb table, and some are missing; sequencing was by immunoSEQ multiplex PCR. This sample has 25,000 to 35,000 clones, with roughly 97% found just once. The sequencing used unsorted PBMCs, collected 6.9 years after starting antiretroviral therapy. The receptors shown here come from a man aged 30 to 45 with HIV.

This chain joins TRBV9 and TRBJ2-1; the match to TRBD1 covers 11 bases. CDR3 length equals 15 residues. With V trimmed by 4 bases and J by 6 bases, 6 bases remained unmatched. Germline loops: CDR1 SGDLS, CDR2 YYNGEE. CDR3 sequence: CASSSRDRGSNEQFF. In DNA form, the CDR3 reads TGTGCCAGCAGCTCCCGGGACAGGGGGTCCAATGAGCAGTTCTTC.

The chain has TRBV6-6 and TRBJ1-3; a weak D match, TRBD1 (5 bases). This CDR3 comprises 15 residues. Per the germline V gene, CDR1 is MNHNY and CDR2 is SVGAGI (reference sequence). Trimming stripped 3 bases from V and 2 bases from J, with 11 bases between. CDR3 sequence (DNA): TGTGCCAGCAGTTATCAGGGAACAACTGGAAACACCATATATTTT. Protein product: CASSYQGTTGNTIYF.

This clone has only one observation. CDR3 loop: CATSRGVQAHNSPLHF. CDR3 sequence (DNA): TGTGCCACCAGCAGAGGGGTCCAGGCGCATAATTCACCCCTCCACTTT. The V gene is TRBV15, the J gene TRBJ1-6; D gene ambiguous. This CDR3 spans 16 amino acids. Germline V CDR1 and CDR2: LNHNV, YYDKDF (reference sequence). Trimming shortened V by 1 base and J by 5 bases, and 12 bases separated the two germline ends.

The chain is built from TRBV9 and TRBJ1-1, with TRBD1 as a possible D gene (5 bases). This CDR3 comprises 12 residues. Germline V gives CDR1 SGDLS, CDR2 YYNGEE. V was shortened by 0 bases and J by 6 bases, with 6 bases between the two germline ends. The CDR3 DNA follows: TGTGCCAGCAGCGTAGGGGGCTCTGAAGCTTTCTTT. Protein product: CASSVGGSEAFF.

This clone was seen once. The CDR3 sequence is CASSQDPRSTQHF. For the CDR3, the DNA is TGTGCCAGCAGCCAAGATCCCAGGTCCACCCAGCATTTT. The chain employs TRBV16 and TRBJ1-5; D is unclear. V was trimmed by 2 bases and J by 11 bases, leaving 13 bases between them. The CDR3 spans 13 residues. Germline-derived CDR1 and CDR2 are KGHSY and FQNENV.

This clone was observed once. The rearrangement joins TRBV6-1 to TRBJ1-1; 7 bases fit TRBD1. This CDR3 spans 15 amino acids. After removal of 11 bases from V and 0 bases from J, the junction contained 12 bases not matched to a gene. CDR1 MNHNS and CDR2 SASEGT come from the germline V gene. The CDR3 bases are TGTGCCGGGGACAGTCGACCCCTCATGAACACTGAAGCTTTCTTT. Its translation is CAGDSRPLMNTEAFF.

This chain links TRBV18 with TRBJ2-6; 9 nucleotides align to TRBD1. J lost 4 bases, V lost 3 bases, and 4 bases had no gene match. CDR1 is KGHSH and CDR2 is LQKENI in the germline V gene. The CDR3 loop spans 16 amino acids. CDR3 sequence (DNA): TGTGCCAGCTCACCCGACAGGGGGGGCGGGGCCAACGTCCTGACTTTC. Its protein is CASSPDRGGGANVLTF.

This sequence joins TRBV5-1 and TRBJ2-1; no reliable D call. CDR1 is SGHRS, CDR2 YFSETQ, per germline. Trimming removed 4 bases at V and 3 bases at J, with 20 bases between. The CDR3 has 17 amino acids. This chain's CDR3 is CASSVSPAVGLYNEQFF. CDR3 DNA sequence: TGCGCCAGCAGCGTAAGCCCGGCGGTTGGCCTCTACAATGAGCAGTTCTTC. Using reference TRBV5-1 and TRBJ2-1 for the parts outside the CDR3, the full variable domain is KAGVTQTPRYLIKTRGQQVTLSCSPISGHRSVSWYQQTPGQGLQFLFEYFSETQRNKGNFPGRFSGRQFSNSRSEMNVSTLELGDSALYLCASSVSPAVGLYNEQFFGPGTRLTVL.

The CDR3 sequence is CASSAGDSSYYGYTF. The CDR3, as DNA: TGTGCCAGCAGCGCCGGGGACAGCTCATACTATGGCTACACCTTC. The chain joins TRBV27 to TRBJ1-2, with TRBD1 matching over 7 bases. Germline lookup yields CDR1 MNHEY and CDR2 SMNVEV (reference sequence). This CDR3 has 15 residues. V lost 6 bases, J lost 3 bases, and 10 bases stayed unmatched.

This chain joins TRBV4-1 and TRBJ1-4; TRBD1 is a possible D gene (5 bases). Per the germline V gene, CDR1 is MGHRA and CDR2 is YSYEKL. V lost 1 base and J 5 bases, leaving 20 bases between the germline ends. CDR3 length: 18 amino acids. CDR3 protein: CASSQVGGIVEGNEKLFF. Written as DNA, the CDR3 is TGCGCCAGCAGCCAAGTGGGAGGTATTGTGGAGGGGAATGAAAAACTGTTTTTT.

This clone showed up just a few times. This sequence joins TRBV30 and TRBJ1-2, with TRBD1 matching over 8 bases. The germline V gene encodes CDR1 GTSNPN and CDR2 SVGIG (reference sequence). The junction had 5 bases not matched to a gene; V was cut back by 1 base and J by 7 bases. The length of the CDR3 is 13 residues. CDR3 amino acids: CAWSALRGLGYTF. The CDR3, as DNA: TGTGCCTGGAGTGCTCTCAGGGGGCTTGGCTACACCTTC.

The chain employs TRBV7-2 and TRBJ1-4; TRBD1 agrees at 9 bases. The CDR3 has 16 residues. Germline lookup yields CDR1 SGHTA and CDR2 FQGNSA. Trimming took 1 base from V and 6 from J; bases not matched to a gene: 6. The CDR3 spells CASSLVPGQGYEKLFF. In DNA, the CDR3 is TGTGCCAGCAGCTTAGTTCCGGGACAGGGATATGAAAAACTGTTTTTT.

This clone was seen only once. The rearrangement links TRBV5-1 to TRBJ2-7; 11 bases map to TRBD1. V trimming: 0 bases; J trimming: 3 bases; junction bases outside the gene matches: 2. The CDR3 has 15 amino acids. Germline assignment: CDR1 SGHRS and CDR2 YFSETQ. The CDR3 sequence: CASSLAGTGGYEQYF. The CDR3 nucleotides read TGCGCCAGCAGCTTGGCCGGGACAGGGGGCTACGAGCAGTACTTC. The full variable domain, rest sourced from reference TRBV5-1 and TRBJ2-7, is KAGVTQTPRYLIKTRGQQVTLSCSPISGHRSVSWYQQTPGQGLQFLFEYFSETQRNKGNFPGRFSGRQFSNSRSEMNVSTLELGDSALYLCASSLAGTGGYEQYFGPGTRLTVT.

The rearrangement links TRBV6-6 to TRBJ2-2; D unclear. V dropped 0 bases and J dropped 1 base, with 3 bases sitting between them. This CDR3 contains 14 residues. The germline CDR1 and CDR2 sequences are MNHNY and SVGAGI (reference sequence). Written as DNA, the CDR3 is TGTGCCAGCAGTTACTCCCAGAACACCGGGGAGCTGTTTTTT. Translation: CASSYSQNTGELFF.

The rearrangement joins TRBV2 to TRBJ2-3; a possible D gene is TRBD2 (6 bases). Trimming cost V 6 bases and J 4 bases, with 14 bases left between them. CDR1 is SNHLY, CDR2 FYNNEI, per germline. The CDR3 loop spans 14 amino acids. In DNA, the CDR3 is TGTGCCAGCAGGGTAGAGCGGGTACCAGATACGCAGTATTTT. Protein product: CASRVERVPDTQYF.

The rearrangement joins TRBV19 to TRBJ1-5; tentative D call: TRBD1 (5 bases). Trimming stripped 7 bases from V and 0 bases from J, with 16 bases between. Germline V gene lookup returns CDR1 LNHDA and CDR2 SQIVND (reference sequence). The CDR3 is 16 amino acids. DNA of the CDR3: TGTGCCAGTACTAAAGGGGAGGGAAATAGCAATCAGCCCCAGCATTTT. Protein: CASTKGEGNSNQPQHF.

The chain combines TRBV10-2 with TRBJ2-7, with D unresolved. Looked up from germline, CDR1 is WSHSY and CDR2 is SAAADI. The CDR3 runs to 13 residues. Trimming removed 7 bases at V and 4 bases at J, with 14 bases between. CDR3 in amino acids: CASKVQVGYEQYF. For the CDR3, the DNA is TGCGCCAGCAAGGTGCAGGTGGGTTACGAGCAGTACTTC.